This T cell receptor (beta chain) was documented in a study of cytomegalovirus exposure and HLA in healthy donors (dated by TCRdb to about 2017). For context, the study as a whole: According to an earlier analysis of 587 of the donors, some 170 million T cells yielded 90 million to 140 million unique TCR beta sequences and approximately 300 Gb of sequence data. Of the approximately 400 genotyped donors, 80% to 90% were placed in the genetic ancestry cluster associated with self-reported Caucasian donors. In the later analysis, no new phenotypic data were used to find candidate immune exposures; instead, reliance was placed on TCR beta sequences and their occurrence across donors. Class I and class II HLA loci were covered by the typing at four-digit resolution. Because of strong linkage in the cohort, roughly five DR-DQ haplotypes were treated as single units for association and clustering. Every repertoire in the discovery cohort had been generated on one and the same sequencing platform. The T cell repertoires of under 700 subjects were profiled by immunosequencing and related to cytomegalovirus serostatus. Roughly 300 gigabases of sequencing data and tens of millions of unique TCR sequences made up an early release that covered several hundred HLA-typed donors. The aim of the study was to test whether cataloging public T cell receptors could identify signatures of past pathogen exposure. Donor age, sex, ethnicity and CMV serostatus were collected together with the repertoire data. A separate validation cohort of over a hundred different subjects was used in addition to the approximately 610-subject first cohort. An earlier analysis of several hundred of the donors applied high-throughput TCR beta sequencing to assess whether each TCR beta V gene segment acted as functional or pseudogenic. Among over 350 genotyped donors of the cohort, an average of around 240,000 unique TCR beta nucleotide sequences were sequenced per donor, roughly 20% of them non-productive. To study patterns of TCR occurrence, a later analysis re-analyzed previously published TCR beta repertoires from more than 550 donors and added high-resolution HLA genotyping. High-throughput TCR immunosequencing, statistical association of individual TCRs with disease status, and machine learning were combined to predict cytomegalovirus infection status. In a later genetic analysis, genome-wide SNP genotypes for about three fifths of the roughly 670 donors were used, and that subset was treated as a discovery cohort. The number of donors typed differed by locus, with about 629-630 for A, B, C, DRB1 and DQB1, more than 500 for DQA1, 600 to 610 for DPA1, and some 440 for DPB1. What the study reported, not specific to this receptor: Because HLA typing was unavailable for some donors at each locus, only the typed subset was used in association tests. In a later analysis, around 17,000 TCR beta sequences were associated with specific HLA alleles at a false discovery rate of 0.05. Linkage disequilibrium might explain the correlated functional status among segregating V segments, but an unknown experimental factor could not be ruled out. A later analysis found that HLA-associated TCR beta chains were more clonally expanded and had lower generation probabilities than equally common non-associated chains. CMV serostatus was the only immune exposure information available for the cohort. A total of 150 to 200 TCR beta chains were listed by the study as associated with cytomegalovirus. In an earlier analysis of about 600 of the donors, most TCR beta V segments appeared in productive rearrangements about 87% or about 30% of the time, broadly matching IMGT annotations. According to a later analysis, most CMV-associated TCR beta chains appeared to be HLA-restricted, and the HLA associations seemed to be driven largely by CMV exposure. A further reported finding was that TCR beta sequences accurately predicted the HLA-A and HLA-B alleles for most subjects in the first cohort. Compared with the roughly 720-donor mean, donors in an Asian-associated ancestry cluster had fewer N-insertions in productive TCRs, according to a later genetic analysis. In a later analysis, several top co-occurrence clusters were reported to appear linked to parvovirus B19, influenza, CMV and Epstein-Barr virus. A cluster of highly shared sequence variants was judged likely to represent a technical artifact of the sequencing pipeline. Only TCR beta chains were sequenced in this cohort, and the absence of alpha or paired-chain data limited detectable features. Some IMGT-functional V segments, including TRBV6-2 and TRBV6-3, could not be told apart with the 87-base-pair reads, so those segments were excluded. Some 15 rarely observed V segments, including chromosome 9 orphons, were excluded from the earlier analysis of some 590 of the donors because counts were too low. The classifier was reported to diagnose cytomegalovirus status with high specificity and sensitivity in both the original cohort and the validation cohort. The authors suggested that the approach could potentially be extended to other disease states and immunological phenotypes. A later genetic analysis associated a missense DCLRE1C variant with V-gene and J-gene trimming of TCR beta chains, and an independent cohort replicated the association. While some public TCRs were present in many individuals, most TCR sequences turned up only very rarely across donors. A few of the identified cytomegalovirus-associated TCR beta chains were confirmed in vitro to be specific for cytomegalovirus antigens. Roughly uniform sequencing depth across donors was assumed in presence/absence analyses, although this assumption may not hold. Assigning TCR associations to individual alleles was difficult when HLA alleles, especially DR and DQ, strongly co-occurred. A later analysis found that TCR association rates varied across HLA loci, with DRB1 alleles showing the most associated TCRs and HLA-C alleles the fewest.

In total, over 600 healthy bone marrow donors made up the cohort. At the time of sampling, every cohort member was nominally healthy, though immune exposures that went unrecorded were likely present. The donor tested CMV seronegative, placing the donor among the 350 to 400 seronegative members of the cohort. A peripheral blood sample was collected from each donor, and TCR beta sequencing was performed on peripheral blood mononuclear cells. The Qiagen DNeasy Blood Extraction Kit was used to extract genomic DNA from the blood cell samples. The library relied on the immunoSEQ multiplex PCR assay. For the multiplex PCR, a mixture combining 60 forward primers for TCR Vbeta segments and 13 reverse primers for TCR Jbeta segments was used. A multiplex PCR assay on genomic DNA amplified the CDR3 region of rearranged TCR beta genes. The Illumina HiSeq System was used to sequence the amplified TCR beta libraries as 87-base-pair reads. Concerning the study's data processing: A later analysis tallied roughly 78 million unique TCR beta chains across the 666 repertoires, and 10 million to 11 million of those chains were shared by two or more donors. Raw reads were error-corrected and collapsed into unique sequences with a nearest-neighbor algorithm that merged closely related sequences to remove PCR and sequencing errors. Alignment of CDR3 sequences to IMGT reference sequences was used to assign V, D and J gene segments. For a sequence to be retained, a match of at least six nucleotides to both a V gene segment and a J gene segment was required. Rearrangements were classified as productive when the CDR3 lacked stop codons and remained in frame with V and J, and all other rearrangements were classified as non-productive. CDR3 was defined by IMGT convention, running from the second conserved V-encoded cysteine to the conserved J-encoded phenylalanine. Sequences without an unambiguous match to a single V gene segment were excluded from the earlier analysis of almost 600 of the donors. In an earlier analysis of approximately 590 of the donors, a V segment was called functional when productive rearrangements were above 56.7%, and segregating when the standard deviation between donors exceeded 5%. A statistical classification framework was built for diagnosing cytomegalovirus status from the catalog of TCR beta chain sequences. V and J gene assignment, in a later analysis, came from comparing TCR nucleotide sequences with IMGT/GENE-DB human TR gene sequences. In a later analysis, CDR3 sequences and most-parsimonious VDJ recombination scenarios were assigned using the TCRdist pipeline. A later analysis defined each TCR beta chain by its CDR3 amino acid sequence plus V-gene family, and excluded reads lacking a unique V-gene family. A later analysis removed 592 highly shared, low-generation-probability nucleotide sequences to deal with suspected cross-contamination and a sequencing artifact. A later analysis calculated a clonal expansion index for each public chain from normalized within-repertoire ranks of inferred template counts. A later analysis computed generation probabilities with a VDJ recombination model fitted to out-of-frame rearrangements, and checked the results against IGoR. In a later analysis, TCR-TCR, TCR-HLA and TCR-CMV co-occurrence was scored with hypergeometric tests, and a repertoire-size bias correction was applied to TCR pairs. To estimate false discovery rates, a later analysis permuted the HLA or CMV assignments 20 times. In a later analysis, co-occurring TCRs were grouped using DBSCAN, and TCRdist sequence similarity was added for clustering within HLA-allele-positive subsets. Repertoires with fewer than 30,000 or more than 120,000 public chains were left out of co-occurrence clustering, as were roughly five repertoires with anomalous nucleotide sharing. In TCRdb, the immuneACCESS table is reduced to in-frame sequences with V and J assigned. These tables do not hold every clone; where another copy was compared, an unresolved V gene accounts for under half, and the others remain unexplained. V and J calls plus clone size are reproduced from that table; the DNA served to infer D and trimming. The sample records 130,000 or so clones, roughly 83% of which are singletons. The ten largest make up less than 2% of the sample.

Turning to this clone: What antigen it recognizes has not been identified. There are no base qualities to consult, and no much larger clone falls within one base.

From the germline V gene, CDR1 is ENHRY and CDR2 is SYGVKD. Reading from cysteine to phenylalanine, the CDR3 counts 16 amino acids. Only the CDR3 DNA is retained, 48 bases long and in frame from the first base. Clipping removes 3 bases from V and 2 bases from J, with 7 as the unmatched junction base count. The V gene is TRBV10-3 and the J gene is TRBJ2-3, with 8 bases matching TRBD2. The TCR comes from a man aged 35-49 years in good health and CMV-seronegative. The sample comprised PBMCs. The nucleotide sequence is given as TGTGCCATCAGTGACGAAGGGACTAGGTACACAGATACGCAGTATTTT. Its protein product is CAISDEGTRYTDTQYF.